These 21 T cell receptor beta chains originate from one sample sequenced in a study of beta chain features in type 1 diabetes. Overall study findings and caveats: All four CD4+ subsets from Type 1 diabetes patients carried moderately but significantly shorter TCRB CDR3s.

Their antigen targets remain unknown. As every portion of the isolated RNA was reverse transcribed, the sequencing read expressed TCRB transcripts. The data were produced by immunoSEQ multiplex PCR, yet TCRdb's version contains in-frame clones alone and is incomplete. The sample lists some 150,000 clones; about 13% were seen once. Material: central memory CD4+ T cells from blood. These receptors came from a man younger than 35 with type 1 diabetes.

CDR3 region: CASSRTGFLYEQYF. The CDR3 nucleotides read TGTGCCAGCAGTCGGACAGGGTTTCTCTACGAGCAGTACTTC. The rearrangement links TRBV28 to TRBJ2-7, with 8 bases fitting TRBD1. J was trimmed by 3 bases and V by 5 bases; bases with no gene match: 6. Germline values: CDR1 MDHEN, CDR2 SYDVKM. This CDR3 region has 14 residues.

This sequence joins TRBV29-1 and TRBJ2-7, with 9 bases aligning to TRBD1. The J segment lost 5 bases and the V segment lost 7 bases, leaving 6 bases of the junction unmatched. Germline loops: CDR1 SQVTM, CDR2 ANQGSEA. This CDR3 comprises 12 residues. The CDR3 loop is CSGGQGVNEQYF. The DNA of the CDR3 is TGCAGCGGGGGACAGGGTGTCAACGAGCAGTACTTC.

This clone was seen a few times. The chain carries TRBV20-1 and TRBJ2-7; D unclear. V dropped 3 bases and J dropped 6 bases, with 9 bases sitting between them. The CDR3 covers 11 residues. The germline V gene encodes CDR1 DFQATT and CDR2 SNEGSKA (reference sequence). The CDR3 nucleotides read TGCAGTGCTAGCCCGGGCCCCGAGCAGTACTTC. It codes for CSASPGPEQYF.

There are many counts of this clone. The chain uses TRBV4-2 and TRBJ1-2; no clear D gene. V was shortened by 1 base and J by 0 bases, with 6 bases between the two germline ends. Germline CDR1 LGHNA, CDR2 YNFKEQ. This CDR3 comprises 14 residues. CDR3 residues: CASSQGTANYGYTF. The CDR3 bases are TGTGCCAGCAGCCAAGGGACGGCTAACTATGGCTACACCTTC.

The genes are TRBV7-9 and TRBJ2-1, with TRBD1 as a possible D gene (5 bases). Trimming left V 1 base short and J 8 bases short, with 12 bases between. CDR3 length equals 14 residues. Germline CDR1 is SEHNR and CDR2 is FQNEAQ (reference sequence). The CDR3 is CASSLVIAGYEQFF. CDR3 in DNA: TGTGCCAGCAGCTTAGTAATAGCAGGGTATGAGCAGTTCTTC. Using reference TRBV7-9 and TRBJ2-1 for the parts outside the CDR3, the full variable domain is DTGVSQNPRHKITKRGQNVTFRCDPISEHNRLYWYRQTLGQGPEFLTYFQNEAQLEKSRLLSDRFSAERPKGSFSTLEIQRTEQGDSAMYLCASSLVIAGYEQFFGPGTRLTVL.

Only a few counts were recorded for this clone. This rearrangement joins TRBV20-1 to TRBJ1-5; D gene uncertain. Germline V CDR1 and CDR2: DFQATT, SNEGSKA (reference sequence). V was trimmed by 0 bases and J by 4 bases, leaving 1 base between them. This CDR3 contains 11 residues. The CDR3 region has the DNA TGCAGTGCTAGAGAGAATCAGCCCCAGCATTTT. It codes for CSARENQPQHF.

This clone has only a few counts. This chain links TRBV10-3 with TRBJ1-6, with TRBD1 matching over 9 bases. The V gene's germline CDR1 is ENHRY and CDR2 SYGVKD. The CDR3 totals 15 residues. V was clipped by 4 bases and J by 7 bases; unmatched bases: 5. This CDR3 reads CAISGDRVPNSPLHF. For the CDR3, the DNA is TGTGCCATCAGTGGGGACAGGGTTCCAAATTCACCCCTCCACTTT.

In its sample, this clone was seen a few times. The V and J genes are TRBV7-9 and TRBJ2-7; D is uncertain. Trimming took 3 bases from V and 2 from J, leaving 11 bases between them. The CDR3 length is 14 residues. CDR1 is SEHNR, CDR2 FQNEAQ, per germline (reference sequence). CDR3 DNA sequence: TGTGCCAGCAGCTTTAGCCCCGCTCCCTACGAGCAGTACTTC. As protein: CASSFSPAPYEQYF.

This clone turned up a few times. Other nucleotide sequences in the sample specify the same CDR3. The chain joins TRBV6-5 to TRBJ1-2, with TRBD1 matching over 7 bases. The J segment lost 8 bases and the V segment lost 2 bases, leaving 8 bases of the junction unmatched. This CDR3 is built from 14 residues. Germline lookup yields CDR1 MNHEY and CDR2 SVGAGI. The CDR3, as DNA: TGTGCCAGCAGTTACCTGACAGGGATGGGGGGCTACACCTTC. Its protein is CASSYLTGMGGYTF.

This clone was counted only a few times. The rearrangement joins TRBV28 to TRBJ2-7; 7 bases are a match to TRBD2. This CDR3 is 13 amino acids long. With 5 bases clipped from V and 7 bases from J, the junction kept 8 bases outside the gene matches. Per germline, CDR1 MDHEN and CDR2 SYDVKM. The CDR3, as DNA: TGTGCCAGCAGTCGACGACTAGCCGAGGAGCAGTACTTC. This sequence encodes CASSRRLAEEQYF.

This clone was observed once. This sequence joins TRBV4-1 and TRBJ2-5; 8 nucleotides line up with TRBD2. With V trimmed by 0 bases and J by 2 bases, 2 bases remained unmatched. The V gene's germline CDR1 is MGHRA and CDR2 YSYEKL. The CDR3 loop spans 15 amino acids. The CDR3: CASSQDTSGQETQYF. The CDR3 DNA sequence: TGCGCCAGCAGCCAAGATACTAGCGGACAAGAGACCCAGTACTTC.

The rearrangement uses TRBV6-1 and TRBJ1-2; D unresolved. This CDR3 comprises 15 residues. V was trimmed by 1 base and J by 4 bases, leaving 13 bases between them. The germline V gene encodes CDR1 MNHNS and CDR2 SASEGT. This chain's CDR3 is CASSEGSWQVYGYTF. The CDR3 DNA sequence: TGTGCCAGCAGTGAAGGCTCCTGGCAGGTCTATGGCTACACCTTC.

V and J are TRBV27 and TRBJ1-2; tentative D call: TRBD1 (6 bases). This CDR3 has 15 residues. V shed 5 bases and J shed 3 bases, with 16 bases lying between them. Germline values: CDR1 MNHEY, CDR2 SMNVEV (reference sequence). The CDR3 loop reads CASSSNRVADYGYTF. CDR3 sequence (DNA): TGTGCCAGCAGTAGCAACAGGGTAGCTGACTATGGCTACACCTTC.

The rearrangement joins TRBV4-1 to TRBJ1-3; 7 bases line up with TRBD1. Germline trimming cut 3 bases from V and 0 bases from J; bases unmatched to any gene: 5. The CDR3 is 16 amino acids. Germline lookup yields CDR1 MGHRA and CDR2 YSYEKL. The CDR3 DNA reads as TGCGCCAGCAGCCAGCCGACAGGGAGCTCTGGAAACACCATATATTTT. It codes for CASSQPTGSSGNTIYF.

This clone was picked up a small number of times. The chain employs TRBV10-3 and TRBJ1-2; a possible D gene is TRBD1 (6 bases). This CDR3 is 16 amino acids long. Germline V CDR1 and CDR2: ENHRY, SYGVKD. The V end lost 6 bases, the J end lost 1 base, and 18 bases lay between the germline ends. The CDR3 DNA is TGTGCCATCAGCCAACTGACCGGGACATTTAACTATGGCTACACCTTC. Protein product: CAISQLTGTFNYGYTF.

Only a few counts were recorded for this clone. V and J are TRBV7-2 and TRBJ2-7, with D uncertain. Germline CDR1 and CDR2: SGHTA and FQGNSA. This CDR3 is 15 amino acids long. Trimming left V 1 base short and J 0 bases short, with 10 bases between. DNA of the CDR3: TGTGCCAGCAGCTTAGGTATCTGGAGCTCCTACGAGCAGTACTTC. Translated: CASSLGIWSSYEQYF.

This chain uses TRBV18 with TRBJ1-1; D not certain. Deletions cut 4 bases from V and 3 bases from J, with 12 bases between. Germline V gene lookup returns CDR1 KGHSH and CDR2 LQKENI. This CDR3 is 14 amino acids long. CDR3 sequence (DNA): TGTGCCAGCTCACAGGGCGCGGTGGACACTGAAGCTTTCTTT. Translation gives CASSQGAVDTEAFF. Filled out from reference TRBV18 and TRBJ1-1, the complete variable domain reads NAGVMQNPRHLVRRRGQEARLRCSPMKGHSHVYWYRQLPEEGLKFMVYLQKENIIDESGMPKERFSAEFPKEGPSILRIQQVVRGDSAAYFCASSQGAVDTEAFFGQGTRLTVV.

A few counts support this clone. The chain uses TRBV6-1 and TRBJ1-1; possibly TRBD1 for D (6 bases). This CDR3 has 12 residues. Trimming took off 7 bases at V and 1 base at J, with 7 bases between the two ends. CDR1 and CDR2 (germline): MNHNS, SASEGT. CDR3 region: CASTGQNTEAFF. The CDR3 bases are TGTGCCAGCACGGGACAGAACACTGAAGCTTTCTTT.

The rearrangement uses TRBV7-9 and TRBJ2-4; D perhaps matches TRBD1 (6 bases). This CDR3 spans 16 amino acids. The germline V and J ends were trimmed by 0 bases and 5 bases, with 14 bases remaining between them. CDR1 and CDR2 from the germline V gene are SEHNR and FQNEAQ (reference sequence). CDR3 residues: CASSLAGAGWENIQYF. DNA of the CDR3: TGTGCCAGCAGCTTAGCGGGGGCAGGTTGGGAAAACATTCAGTACTTC.

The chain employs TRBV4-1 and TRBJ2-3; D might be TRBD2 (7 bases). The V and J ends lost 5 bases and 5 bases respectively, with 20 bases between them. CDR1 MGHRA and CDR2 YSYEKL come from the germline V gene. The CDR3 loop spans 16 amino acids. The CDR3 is CASSRIPGGPGDTQYF. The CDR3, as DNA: TGCGCCAGCAGCAGGATCCCCGGGGGGCCGGGAGATACGCAGTATTTT.

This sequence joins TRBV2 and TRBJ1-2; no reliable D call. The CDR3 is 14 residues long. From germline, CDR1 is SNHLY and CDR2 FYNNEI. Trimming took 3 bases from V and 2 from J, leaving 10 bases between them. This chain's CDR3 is CASSELGPNYGYTF. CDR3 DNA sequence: TGTGCCAGCAGTGAGTTGGGTCCCAACTATGGCTACACCTTC.